A single sample is the source of the 7 T cell receptor beta chains below, sequenced in a study of response to subunit inactivated influenza vaccine. MiXCR, applied by TCRdb to the RT-PCR reads, yields one record per CDR3 protein. This table has hundreds of thousands of distinct CDR3 sequences, about 18% appearing once. This specimen was PBMCs from blood, taken roughly 5 days after vaccination. These receptors were collected from a man in his forties or fifties who received an inactivated influenza vaccine.

The chain is built from TRBV18 and TRBJ1-1; 8 bases map to TRBD1. The CDR3 extends over 14 amino acids. CDR1 is KGHSH and CDR2 is LQKENI in the germline V gene. V was pared by 3 bases and J by 7 bases, with 7 bases of the junction left unmatched. The CDR3 region is CASSPPRDRIEAFF. For the CDR3, the DNA is TGTGCCAGCTCACCGCCGAGGGACAGGATTGAAGCTTTCTTT.

CDR3 protein: CASSLRPSGANVLTF. CDR3 coding DNA: TGTGCCAGCAGTTTACGGCCGTCTGGGGCCAACGTCCTGACTTTC. The chain couples TRBV28 to TRBJ2-6; D not certain. V lost 2 bases and J lost 1, with 6 bases in between. Germline V gene sequence: CDR1 MDHEN, CDR2 SYDVKM. This CDR3 spans 15 amino acids.

This clonotype has more than one count but fewer than ten. The chain has TRBV5-5 and TRBJ2-3, with D uncertain. CDR1 and CDR2 (germline): SGHKS, YYEKEE (reference sequence). This CDR3 is built from 14 residues. With 0 bases removed from V and 4 bases from J, the gap between germline ends came to 9 bases. Here the CDR3 DNA reads TGTGCCAGCAGCTTGGACAACGGCCCAGATACGCAGTATTTT. The encoded protein is CASSLDNGPDTQYF.

This clonotype came up many times. This chain joins TRBV7-2 and TRBJ2-5; D call uncertain. This CDR3 comprises 14 residues. Looked up from germline, CDR1 is SGHTA and CDR2 is FQGNSA. Trimming removed 0 bases at V and 0 bases at J, with 5 bases between. The CDR3 sequence: CASSLASYQETQYF. The DNA for the CDR3 is TGTGCCAGCAGCTTAGCGTCCTACCAAGAGACCCAGTACTTC.

This clonotype appeared once. V gene TRBV7-3 combines with J gene TRBJ2-7; D perhaps matches TRBD1 (6 bases). This CDR3 has 13 residues. V was trimmed by 5 bases and J by 2 bases, leaving 10 bases between them. In germline, CDR1 is SGHTA, CDR2 FQGTGA. The DNA of the CDR3 is TGTGCCAGCAGCAAGGACAGCGCCTACGAGCAGTACTTC. This gives the protein CASSKDSAYEQYF.

This chain joins TRBV6-1 and TRBJ2-7, with 7 bases aligning to TRBD1. Unmatched junction bases numbered 11, after V lost 9 bases and J lost 3 bases. The CDR3 runs 14 residues. The V gene's germline CDR1 is MNHNS and CDR2 SASEGT. The CDR3 sequence: CASSAQGVFYEQYF. The CDR3 DNA is TGTGCCAGTTCGGCGCAGGGGGTATTCTACGAGCAGTACTTC.

The CDR3 loop is CASSYSPGGSSMANRYGYTF. In DNA, the CDR3 is TGTGCCAGCAGTTACTCCCCAGGAGGCTCCTCCATGGCCAACCGCTATGGCTACACCTTC. The chain couples TRBV6-2 or TRBV6-3 to TRBJ1-2; D not certain. There are 20 residues in the CDR3. Trimming took 0 bases from V and 4 from J, leaving 27 bases between them. Germline loops: CDR1 MNHEY, CDR2 SVGEGT.